One and the same sample provided the 21 T cell receptor beta chains below, sequenced in a study of T cells in Graves' hyperthyroidism and ophthalmopathy. Regions amplified from RNA transcripts were the TCR beta CDR3 regions. With the HTBI primer set, the TCR CDR3 went through a first round of RT-PCR. In TCRdb, the multiplex PCR reads were re-called with MiXCR into one record per CDR3 protein. The sample contains about 590,000 distinct CDR3 sequences, around 14% of which appear only once. The sequencing input was blood. These receptors all stem from a woman in her twenties or thirties with Graves' hyperthyroidism.

There are a few counts of this clonotype. The chain recombines TRBV4-1 with TRBJ2-1, with unresolved D. Trimming cost V 1 base and J 0 bases, with 13 bases left between them. CDR3 length equals 17 residues. Germline V lookup: CDR1 MGHRA, CDR2 YSYEKL. CDR3 in amino acids: CASSQGRFRSSYNEQFF. The DNA of the CDR3 is TGCGCCAGCAGCCAAGGGCGCTTCAGAAGCTCCTACAATGAGCAGTTCTTC.

This clonotype turned up a few times. The V gene is TRBV3-1, the J gene TRBJ2-1; possible D gene TRBD1, 7 bases. Germline CDR1 LGHDT, CDR2 YNNKEL (reference sequence). There are 15 residues in the CDR3. Trimming stripped 4 bases from V and 7 bases from J, with 17 bases between. CDR3 in amino acids: CASSPPGQEGNEQFF. The CDR3 bases are TGTGCCAGCAGCCCTCCCGGACAGGAGGGAAATGAGCAGTTCTTC.

The sample holds many counts of this clonotype. CDR3 amino acids: CASSDAGTQLSGANVLTF. CDR3 nucleotides: TGTGCCAGCAGCGACGCCGGGACCCAACTCTCTGGGGCCAACGTCCTGACTTTC. V and J are TRBV12-3 or TRBV12-4 and TRBJ2-6; D possibly uses TRBD1 or TRBD2 (5 bases each). This CDR3 comprises 18 residues. Trimming removed 6 bases from V and 0 bases from J, with 18 bases in between.

This clonotype was seen a few times. Sequence at one end of the junction differs from germline and may be a read error. The J gene is TRBJ2-6, the V gene TRBV18, with D tentatively TRBD1 (6 bases). Germline V CDR1 and CDR2: KGHSH, LQKENI. This CDR3 region has 18 residues. As DNA, the CDR3 is TGTGCCAGCTCACCACGGGCAGGGGACATCTCTGGGGTCAACGTCCTGACTTTC. As protein: CASSPRAGDISGVNVLTF.

In its sample, this clonotype was seen many times. This chain joins TRBV30 and TRBJ1-1, with TRBD1 identical over 7 bases. The CDR3 has 12 residues. Germline V gene lookup returns CDR1 GTSNPN and CDR2 SVGIG (reference sequence). The trim removed 5 bases at V and 4 bases at J, leaving 4 bases unmatched. CDR3 sequence: CAWDRAATEAFF. The CDR3 bases are TGTGCCTGGGACAGGGCTGCCACTGAAGCTTTCTTT. The complete variable domain, with remaining parts taken from reference TRBV30 and TRBJ1-1, reads SQTIHQWPATLVQPVGSPLSLECTVEGTSNPNLYWYRQAAGRGLQLLFYSVGIGQISSEVPQNLSASRPQDRQFILSSKKLLLSDSGFYLCAWDRAATEAFFGQGTRLTVV.

This clonotype was found many times. CDR3 residues: CASSVGTGLELGETQYF. The CDR3 DNA follows: TGTGCCAGCAGCGTAGGGACAGGGTTGGAGTTAGGAGAGACCCAGTACTTC. The genes are TRBV7-2 and TRBJ2-5, with TRBD1 matching over 9 bases. The CDR3 is 17 amino acids. Trimming removed 5 bases from V and 4 bases from J; junction bases left unmatched: 14. CDR1 and CDR2 (germline): SGHTA, FQGNSA.

The V and J genes are TRBV12-3 or TRBV12-4 and TRBJ1-4; D not resolved. The CDR3 totals 13 residues. Trimming removed 6 bases at V and 7 bases at J, with 12 bases between. This chain's CDR3 is CASSPRTGEKLFF. CDR3 coding DNA: TGTGCCAGCAGCCCCCGGACGGGTGAAAAACTGTTTTTT.

In this sample, this clonotype turned up many times. The chain is built from TRBV27 and TRBJ1-1; no reliable D call. The CDR3 runs to 13 residues. Germline loops: CDR1 MNHEY, CDR2 SMNVEV (reference sequence). Trimming shortened V by 3 bases and J by 1 base, and 6 bases separated the two germline ends. DNA for the CDR3: TGTGCCAGCAGTTTTAAACAGAACACTGAAGCTTTCTTT. Translated, it gives CASSFKQNTEAFF.

This clonotype was observed at least ten times. The rearrangement joins TRBV7-6 to TRBJ2-3; D is unresolved. V lost 1 base and J 2 bases, leaving 7 bases between the germline ends. Germline assignment: CDR1 SGHVS and CDR2 FNYEAQ. CDR3 size: 14 residues. CDR3 protein: CASSLVSNTDTQYF. The CDR3 DNA reads as TGTGCCAGCAGCTTAGTTTCAAACACAGATACGCAGTATTTT.

This clonotype was recorded many times. CDR3 sequence reads: CASRVFRAVTSTDTQYF. CDR3 nucleotides: TGTGCCAGCAGGGTATTTCGGGCCGTGACTAGCACAGATACGCAGTATTTT. The chain employs TRBV6-1 and TRBJ2-3; no clear D. CDR3 size: 17 residues. V dropped 6 bases and J dropped 0 bases, with 19 bases sitting between them. The V gene's germline CDR1 is MNHNS and CDR2 SASEGT.

This clonotype was seen many times. The chain links TRBV2 to TRBJ2-5; TRBD2 matches at 16 bases. The CDR3 length is 14 residues. With V trimmed by 10 bases and J by 5 bases, 4 bases remained unmatched. Per germline, CDR1 SNHLY and CDR2 FYNNEI. CDR3 residues: CATGLAGGPETQYF. CDR3 in DNA: TGTGCCACGGGACTAGCGGGAGGGCCGGAGACCCAGTACTTC. Complete variable domain (other parts from reference TRBV2 and TRBJ2-5): EPEVTQTPSHQVTQMGQEVILRCVPISNHLYFYWYRQILGQKVEFLVSFYNNEISEKSEIFDDQFSVERPDGSNFTLKIRSTKLEDSAMYFCATGLAGGPETQYFGPGTRLLVL.

The genes are TRBV6-1 and TRBJ2-1; 12 nucleotides line up with TRBD2. Germline V gene data show CDR1 as MNHNS and CDR2 as SASEGT. V shed 6 bases and J 7 bases; nucleotides not matched to a gene: 7. This CDR3 is built from 15 residues. The CDR3 protein is CASRNTSGRRNEQFF. CDR3 DNA: TGTGCCAGCAGGAACACTAGCGGGAGGAGAAATGAGCAGTTCTTC.

This clonotype came up many times. The chain employs TRBV3-1 and TRBJ2-1; 16 positions match TRBD2. The V gene end was trimmed by 3 bases and the J gene end by 13 bases; junction bases not matched to a gene: 12. Germline CDR1 and CDR2: LGHDT and YNNKEL (reference sequence). This CDR3 is built from 17 residues. Here the CDR3 reads CASSQTTGTSGRAGQFF. In DNA, the CDR3 is TGTGCCAGCAGCCAGACTACCGGGACTAGCGGGAGGGCCGGTCAGTTCTTC.

This clonotype occurred many times. The chain links TRBV9 to TRBJ1-5; a possible D gene is TRBD1 (6 bases). The CDR3 spans 14 residues. Germline V gives CDR1 SGDLS, CDR2 YYNGEE. V lost 5 bases, J lost 6 bases, and 15 bases lay in between. Here the CDR3 DNA reads TGTGCCAGCAGTCGAGAGAGGGGGGGTCAGCCCCAGCATTTT. Translated: CASSRERGGQPQHF. The whole variable domain, filled in from reference TRBV9 and TRBJ1-5, reads DSGVTQTPKHLITATGQRVTLRCSPRSGDLSVYWYQQSLDQGLQFLIQYYNGEERAKGNILERFSAQQFPDLHSELNLSSLELGDSALYFCASSRERGGQPQHFGDGTRLSIL.

This chain connects TRBV9 to TRBJ2-7; TRBD1 aligns across 7 bases. Losses at the gene ends were 4 bases for V and 2 bases for J; bases not matched to a gene: 9. The germline V gene has CDR1 SGDLS and CDR2 YYNGEE. This CDR3 contains 15 residues. In DNA form, the CDR3 reads TGTGCCAGCAGCACCAGAGGGGACAGCCCCTACGAGCAGTACTTC. Translating gives CASSTRGDSPYEQYF.

The rearrangement joins TRBV20-1 to TRBJ2-1; D assignment may be TRBD1 or TRBD2 (5 bases each). V was cut by 8 bases and J by 2 bases, with 19 bases left in between. The CDR3 spans 15 residues. Germline CDR1 DFQATT, CDR2 SNEGSKA (reference sequence). The CDR3: CSPASWQGTYNEQFF. The CDR3 nucleotides read TGCAGTCCAGCTAGCTGGCAGGGAACCTACAATGAGCAGTTCTTC.

The V call is TRBV6-5, the J call TRBJ2-7; D is unresolved. Germline V CDR1 and CDR2: MNHEY, SVGAGI. CDR3 length: 14 amino acids. V lost 0 bases to trimming and J lost 9 bases, with 15 bases between them. CDR3 nucleotide sequence: TGTGCCAGCAGTTACTCGAATCAGGTCCTGGGGCAGTACTTC. It is translated as CASSYSNQVLGQYF.

The rearrangement joins TRBV10-2 to TRBJ2-5; D is undetermined. V was cut by 7 bases and J by 1 base, with 10 bases left in between. There are 13 residues in the CDR3. Looked up from germline, CDR1 is WSHSY and CDR2 is SAAADI. In DNA, the CDR3 is TGCGCCAGCAAAGGTGGATCCCAAGAGACCCAGTACTTC. This encodes CASKGGSQETQYF.

This clonotype was counted many times. The gene calls are TRBV7-9 and TRBJ2-7; TRBD2 agrees at 11 bases. This CDR3 contains 15 residues. The germline CDR1 and CDR2 sequences are SEHNR and FQNEAQ (reference sequence). Trimming cost V 5 bases and J 3 bases; bases outside gene matches: 6. The CDR3 loop is CASSRAGTSGYEQYF. In DNA, the CDR3 is TGTGCCAGCAGCCGAGCCGGGACTAGCGGCTACGAGCAGTACTTC.

As regards this clonotype: A read error may explain this, as a much larger clone is one base away. This CDR3 fails to terminate in the conserved phenylalanine or tryptophan, so it likely reflects a read error. The V call is TRBV20-1, the J call TRBJ1-2; D remains unclear. Trimming took 6 bases from V and 4 from J, leaving 24 bases between them. The CDR3 is made up of 16 amino acids. The V gene's germline CDR1 is DFQATT and CDR2 SNEGSKA (reference sequence). CDR3 in amino acids: CSASNPDVAQAYGYTL. DNA for the CDR3: TGCAGTGCCTCAAACCCGGACGTGGCCCAGGCCTATGGCTACACCCTC.

This clonotype was observed a few times. The chain joins TRBV5-6 to TRBJ2-7; D gene ambiguous. Trimming shortened V by 4 bases and J by 4 bases, and 24 bases separated the two germline ends. CDR1 and CDR2 (germline): SGHDT, YYEEEE. The CDR3 has 17 amino acids. The CDR3 DNA is TGTGCCAGCAGCCTTACCACGACCGCGGCGACACCTTACGAGCAGTACTTC. Translation gives CASSLTTTAATPYEQYF.